Below are 32 T cell receptor beta chains sequenced from a single sample in a study of patients and donors after allogeneic stem cell transplantation. TCRdb ran MiXCR on the RT-PCR reads and lists one entry per CDR3 protein. This sample carries some 230,000 distinct CDR3 sequences, roughly 14% of them seen once, and the ten largest clones take around a tenth. The sample consisted of blood, either unsorted or a sorted T cell fraction (not recorded which). The receptors were gathered from a human donor who was either an allogeneic HSCT recipient or a stem cell or donor lymphocyte infusion donor (not recorded which). It is not recorded whose cells these are; they may come from a transplant donor.

This clonotype occurred many times. The chain has TRBV2 and TRBJ1-3; possibly TRBD1 for D (5 bases). Looked up from germline, CDR1 is SNHLY and CDR2 is FYNNEI. The V end was cut by 7 bases, the J end by 1 base, with 11 bases between. The CDR3 has 14 amino acids. This chain's CDR3 is CASTPGGSGNTIYF. In DNA, the CDR3 is TGTGCCAGCACCCCTGGGGGATCTGGAAACACCATATATTTT.

The table lists this clonotype with a few counts. The chain is built from TRBV6-6 and TRBJ1-1, with D hard to call. The V gene lost 7 bases and the J gene lost 2 bases, with 5 bases spanning the gap. From germline, CDR1 is MNHNY and CDR2 SVGAGI (reference sequence). The CDR3 has 11 residues. Here the CDR3 reads CASIHNTEAFF. As DNA, the CDR3 is TGTGCCAGCATACATAACACTGAAGCTTTCTTT.

This clonotype has just a few counts. The V call is TRBV6-2 or TRBV6-3, the J call TRBJ2-1, with 10 bases that match TRBD2. CDR3 length: 14 amino acids. V lost 8 bases, J lost 7 bases, and 8 bases stayed unmatched. Germline loops: CDR1 MNHEY, CDR2 SVGEGT. In DNA, the CDR3 is TGTGCCAGCGAGCGGGGGGGCCTGGAGAATGAGCAGTTCTTC. It is translated as CASERGGLENEQFF.

This clonotype was detected a few times. The chain has TRBV5-5 and TRBJ1-2, with D perhaps TRBD1 (5 bases). Germline values: CDR1 SGHKS, CDR2 YYEKEE (reference sequence). V lost 0 bases, J lost 0 bases, and 12 bases lay in between. This CDR3 has 16 residues. The CDR3 region has the DNA TGTGCCAGCAGCTTGGGGGGGACGACCACTAACTATGGCTACACCTTC. Translated, it gives CASSLGGTTTNYGYTF.

This clonotype has only a few counts. V and J are TRBV29-1 and TRBJ2-1; a possible D gene is TRBD2 (6 bases). From germline, CDR1 is SQVTM and CDR2 ANQGSEA. This CDR3 is built from 15 residues. Trimming removed 4 bases from V and 9 bases from J, with 22 bases in between. The DNA for the CDR3 is TGCAGCGTTGCGTTGTTAGCGGCCTCCGTGGGTGAGCAGTTCTTC. It is translated as CSVALLAASVGEQFF.

This clonotype was counted between two and nine times. The CDR3 bases are TGTGCCAGCAGCTTAACAGACCTAAGCTCCTACGAGCAGTACTTC. This gives the protein CASSLTDLSSYEQYF. The genes are TRBV7-6 and TRBJ2-7; D ambiguous. Trimming removed 2 bases from V and 0 bases from J, with 11 bases in between. The length of the CDR3 is 15 residues. CDR1 SGHVS and CDR2 FNYEAQ come from the germline V gene. Combining the CDR3 with reference TRBV7-6 and TRBJ2-7 gives the whole variable domain GAGVSQSPRYKVTKRGQDVALRCDPISGHVSLYWYRQALGQGPEFLTYFNYEAQQDKSGLPNDRFSAERPEGSISTLTIQRTEQRDSAMYRCASSLTDLSSYEQYFGPGTRLTVT.

The rearrangement links TRBV6-1 to TRBJ1-1; D remains unclear. The CDR3 contains 13 residues. Trimming left V 10 bases short and J 3 bases short, with 15 bases between. The germline gives CDR1 MNHNS, CDR2 SASEGT. The CDR3 here is CATKGSLDTEAFF. For the CDR3, the DNA is TGTGCCACTAAGGGCAGTCTGGACACTGAAGCTTTCTTT.

This clonotype came up a few times. The gene calls are TRBV6-2 or TRBV6-3 and TRBJ2-7; D is unresolved. The V gene's germline CDR1 is MNHEY and CDR2 SVGEGT. V was pared by 0 bases and J by 0 bases, with 9 bases between. The CDR3 length is 15 residues. CDR3 DNA: TGTGCCAGCAGTTACTCGGGGTCCCTCTCCTACGAGCAGTACTTC. Translated, it gives CASSYSGSLSYEQYF.

This chain uses TRBV19 with TRBJ1-5, with D possibly being TRBD1 (6 bases). The CDR3 has 15 amino acids. Germline V gives CDR1 LNHDA, CDR2 SQIVND (reference sequence). Trimming shortened V by 5 bases and J by 3 bases, and 14 bases separated the two germline ends. CDR3 region: CASSEFGQYNQPQHF. The CDR3 nucleotides read TGTGCCAGTAGTGAGTTTGGACAGTACAATCAGCCCCAGCATTTT.

CDR3 region: CASSIGGQQSNQPQHF. CDR3 nucleotides: TGTGCCAGTAGTATCGGGGGGCAACAAAGCAATCAGCCCCAGCATTTT. V is TRBV19 and J is TRBJ1-5; weak D call: TRBD1 (6 bases). Germline CDR1 LNHDA, CDR2 SQIVND (reference sequence). There are 16 residues in the CDR3. The V end lost 3 bases, the J end lost 1 base, and 13 bases lay between the germline ends.

The CDR3 DNA sequence: TGTGCCAGCAGCTTAGAACTGGCCGTTAAAAATGAGCAGTTCTTC. It translates to CASSLELAVKNEQFF. V and J are TRBV7-2 and TRBJ2-1; no clear D. Germline CDR1 is SGHTA and CDR2 is FQGNSA. Deletions cut 1 base from V and 7 bases from J, with 14 bases between. CDR3 length equals 15 residues.

The table lists this clonotype with a few counts. The chain is built from TRBV20-1 and TRBJ2-7; D remains unclear. The CDR3 spans 13 residues. Germline V gene data show CDR1 as DFQATT and CDR2 as SNEGSKA (reference sequence). The V end was cut by 6 bases, the J end by 0 bases, with 12 bases between. This CDR3 reads CSATLRSSYEQYF. The CDR3, as DNA: TGCAGTGCCACCCTGCGGAGCTCCTACGAGCAGTACTTC.

This chain joins TRBV6-5 and TRBJ2-3, with TRBD2 as a possible D gene (5 bases). Germline V gene sequence: CDR1 MNHEY, CDR2 SVGAGI. Trimming shortened V by 4 bases and J by 2 bases, and 10 bases separated the two germline ends. There are 14 residues in the CDR3. CDR3 sequence (DNA): TGTGCCAGCAGTTCCAGCGGATACACAGATACGCAGTATTTT. This sequence encodes CASSSSGYTDTQYF.

The chain joins TRBV6-5 to TRBJ1-1; 9 bases align to TRBD1. With 2 bases clipped from V and 2 bases from J, the junction kept 3 bases outside the gene matches. Germline V CDR1 and CDR2: MNHEY, SVGAGI. This CDR3 is built from 15 residues. CDR3 in amino acids: CASSYDRGFNTEAFF. The CDR3 coding sequence is TGTGCCAGCAGTTACGACAGGGGGTTTAACACTGAAGCTTTCTTT.

Many counts were recorded for this clonotype. The rearrangement joins TRBV12-3 or TRBV12-4 to TRBJ2-4; possibly TRBD1 for D (6 bases). V lost 7 bases to trimming and J lost 2 bases, with 12 bases between them. The CDR3 is made up of 14 amino acids. The DNA of the CDR3 is TGTGCCAGCACCAGAGGGACACCCAAAAACATTCAGTACTTC. Amino acids: CASTRGTPKNIQYF.

V and J are TRBV12-3 or TRBV12-4 and TRBJ1-2; D gene unclear. The V end lost 8 bases, the J end lost 8 bases, and 15 bases lay between the germline ends. The CDR3 has 12 residues. CDR3 amino acids: CASGFRVGGYTF. CDR3 nucleotide sequence: TGTGCCAGCGGGTTCCGGGTTGGAGGCTACACCTTC.

In its sample, this clonotype was seen many times. The chain combines TRBV20-1 with TRBJ2-3; 7 positions match TRBD2. Trimming cost V 1 base and J 4 bases; bases outside gene matches: 5. CDR1 and CDR2 (germline): DFQATT, SNEGSKA (reference sequence). The CDR3 covers 14 residues. As DNA, the CDR3 is TGCAGTGCTAGAGGGGAGCGGGGTGCAGATACGCAGTATTTT. Translating it yields CSARGERGADTQYF.

This clonotype was counted a few times. The chain couples TRBV6-1 to TRBJ1-4; 10 bases agree with TRBD1. Unmatched junction bases numbered 2, after V lost 4 bases and J lost 0 bases. The CDR3 is made up of 16 amino acids. Germline-derived CDR1 and CDR2 are MNHNS and SASEGT. The CDR3 protein is CASSGQGASTNEKLFF. Here the CDR3 DNA reads TGTGCCAGCAGTGGACAGGGGGCATCAACTAATGAAAAACTGTTTTTT.

In this sample, this clonotype turned up many times. CDR3 amino acids: CASSETVHYGYTF. The CDR3 nucleotides are TGCGCCAGCAGCGAGACAGTTCACTATGGCTACACCTTC. This chain connects TRBV5-1 to TRBJ1-2; maybe TRBD1 (5 bases). The CDR3 has 13 amino acids. CDR1 and CDR2 (germline): SGHRS, YFSETQ. V lost 4 bases and J lost 3, with 10 bases in between.

This chain uses TRBV5-1 with TRBJ1-1; D perhaps matches TRBD1 (5 bases). CDR1 is SGHRS and CDR2 is YFSETQ in the germline V gene. This CDR3 has 14 residues. Trimming left V 3 bases short and J 0 bases short, with 9 bases between. In DNA, the CDR3 is TGCGCCAGCAGCTACGACAGAATGAACACTGAAGCTTTCTTT. This codes for CASSYDRMNTEAFF.

This clonotype was seen at least ten times. The genes are TRBV6-5 and TRBJ1-2; no clear D gene. CDR1 MNHEY and CDR2 SVGAGI come from the germline V gene. The CDR3 loop spans 13 amino acids. Trimming removed 0 bases from V and 5 bases from J, with 7 bases in between. CDR3 region: CASSYSSPYGYTF. CDR3 nucleotides: TGTGCCAGCAGTTACTCGTCCCCGTATGGCTACACCTTC.

The CDR3 DNA is TGTGCCAGCGGAACCGGGACGAACGATGAAAAACTGTTTTTT. Residues: CASGTGTNDEKLFF. J is TRBJ1-4 and V is TRBV6-1, with a tentative D call TRBD1 (5 bases). Trimming took off 8 bases at V and 6 bases at J, with 16 bases between the two ends. This CDR3 is 14 amino acids long. Germline CDR1 is MNHNS and CDR2 is SASEGT.

The V call is TRBV6-2 or TRBV6-3, the J call TRBJ1-5, with D perhaps TRBD1 (6 bases). Looked up from germline, CDR1 is MNHEY and CDR2 is SVGEGT. V lost 6 bases to trimming and J lost 5 bases, with 20 bases between them. The CDR3 is 16 amino acids. The CDR3 DNA reads TGTGCCAGCAGCCGGCAGGAGGTCCCAGGGGATCAGCCCCAGCATTTT. It translates to CASSRQEVPGDQPQHF.

This chain connects TRBV20-1 to TRBJ2-1; 14 positions agree with TRBD2. V was pared by 5 bases and J by 8 bases, with 8 bases of the junction left unmatched. This CDR3 contains 15 residues. CDR1 DFQATT and CDR2 SNEGSKA come from the germline V gene (reference sequence). The CDR3 loop reads CSASPGTSGSDEQFF. The CDR3 DNA reads TGCAGTGCTTCTCCCGGGACTAGCGGGAGTGATGAGCAGTTCTTC.

This clonotype was recorded at least ten times. The genes are TRBV6-1 and TRBJ2-7; tentatively, D is TRBD1 or TRBD2 (6 bases each). This CDR3 is built from 13 residues. Germline V gene lookup returns CDR1 MNHNS and CDR2 SASEGT. V lost 5 bases, J lost 3 bases, and 11 bases lay in between. The CDR3 loop is CASSRGPYYEQYF. The DNA of the CDR3 is TGTGCCAGCAGTCGGGGGCCCTACTACGAGCAGTACTTC.

This clonotype appeared many times. J is TRBJ1-2 and V is TRBV12-3 or TRBV12-4; TRBD1 is a possible D gene (6 bases). With 3 bases removed from V and 3 bases from J, the gap between germline ends came to 20 bases. The CDR3 has 17 amino acids. The CDR3 protein is CASSLTVTGALDYGYTF. The CDR3 DNA reads as TGTGCCAGCAGTTTGACGGTGACAGGAGCCTTAGACTATGGCTACACCTTC.

This clonotype has ten or more counts. This CDR3 is CSASHSGRASNEQFF. CDR3 nucleotide sequence: TGCAGTGCTAGCCATAGCGGGAGGGCCTCCAATGAGCAGTTCTTC. The chain links TRBV20-1 to TRBJ2-1, with 11 bases aligning to TRBD2. V shed 3 bases, J shed 6 bases, and the junction held 7 bases outside the gene matches. The germline CDR1 and CDR2 sequences are DFQATT and SNEGSKA (reference sequence). This CDR3 region has 15 residues.

The rearrangement uses TRBV13 and TRBJ2-1, with TRBD2 matching 9 bases. The CDR3 runs 15 residues. Germline CDR1 is PRHDT and CDR2 is FYEKMQ (reference sequence). V shed 5 bases, J shed 4 bases, and the junction held 6 bases outside the gene matches. The DNA of the CDR3 is TGTGCCAGCAGCCCCCGGGCGGGAGGGTACAATGAGCAGTTCTTC. Protein: CASSPRAGGYNEQFF.

This clonotype was counted at least ten times. The chain carries TRBV20-1 and TRBJ1-5; a weak D match, TRBD1 (5 bases). Trimming cost V 4 bases and J 2 bases, with 12 bases left between them. Germline values: CDR1 DFQATT, CDR2 SNEGSKA (reference sequence). This CDR3 has 14 amino acids. CDR3 DNA: TGCAGTGCTAAGACAGCACCCCGCAATCAGCCCCAGCATTTT. Protein product: CSAKTAPRNQPQHF.

This clonotype was detected ten times or more. J is TRBJ1-1 and V is TRBV18, with D unresolved. The ends were cut back, 5 bases at V and 4 bases at J, with 17 bases in the middle. Germline V gene sequence: CDR1 KGHSH, CDR2 LQKENI. The CDR3 totals 15 residues. The CDR3 protein is CASSSTPSLGTEAFF. CDR3 sequence (DNA): TGTGCCAGCTCATCGACACCTTCCCTGGGCACTGAAGCTTTCTTT.

The genes are TRBV5-4 and TRBJ1-2; the D gene is possibly TRBD1 (6 bases). The germline V gene encodes CDR1 SGHNT and CDR2 YYREEE (reference sequence). The CDR3 is 15 amino acids. The V and J ends lost 3 bases and 1 base respectively, with 13 bases between them. The CDR3 DNA is TGTGCCAGCAGCTCCGGACAGTCCTTTAACTATGGCTACACCTTC. It yields the protein CASSSGQSFNYGYTF.

V and J are TRBV20-1 and TRBJ1-2; D not resolved. Germline CDR1 DFQATT, CDR2 SNEGSKA (reference sequence). V was pared by 6 bases and J by 5 bases, with 16 bases between. This CDR3 region has 13 residues. The CDR3 nucleotides are TGCAGTGCGGGAGAGGATCCCACTTATGGCTACACCTTC. Translating it yields CSAGEDPTYGYTF.